The clone carrying this TCR beta chain was detected only a few times. Its antigen is as yet unknown. Trimming left V 2 bases short and J 6 bases short, with 13 bases between. The CDR3 runs 14 residues. Germline V gene data show CDR1 as MNHEY and CDR2 as SVGEGT. The data derive from a study of identical twins. A universal primer site came from template switching; cDNA carried unique molecular identifiers. TCRdb used MiXCR to reprocess the 5' RACE reads, holding one entry per CDR3 protein. The table lists approximately 350,000 distinct CDR3 sequences, approximately 13% of them singletons. Study results and caveats: There was an excess of low generation probability in the out-of-frame alpha sequences that twins shared.

This sample also appeared in a second study, on yellow fever vaccine responses in identical twins.

The sequenced sample consisted of CD8+ T cells sorted from blood. The chain uses TRBV6-2 or TRBV6-3 and TRBJ2-5; the D gene is possibly TRBD2 (6 bases). The clonotype was recovered from a woman aged 18-29 years in good health. The DNA for the CDR3 is TGTGCCAGCAGTTACGGCGGCGGGGTGAAGACCCAGTACTTC. Encoded protein: CASSYGGGVKTQYF.